These 24 T cell receptor beta chains came from one sample sequenced in a study of blood T cell repertoires in COVID-19. Produced via immunoSEQ multiplex PCR; TCRdb's table is partial and in-frame only. The top ten clones hold 1.8% of a sample with 70,000 to 95,000 clones, 70% to 85% of them seen once. The sequenced sample was peripheral blood. These receptors originate from an older woman with acute or convalescent COVID-19.

V usage is TRBV5-6 and J usage is TRBJ1-4; D not certain. Trimming took 3 bases from V and 10 from J, leaving 13 bases between them. There are 13 residues in the CDR3. CDR1 and CDR2 from the germline V gene are SGHDT and YYEEEE. CDR3 sequence (DNA): TGTGCCAGCAGCTCCCTCCATGGAGGAAAACTGTTTTTT. Its protein product is CASSSLHGGKLFF.

The chain employs TRBV28 and TRBJ2-7; D is perhaps TRBD2 (7 bases). Trimming left V 7 bases short and J 5 bases short, with 21 bases between. CDR1 is MDHEN, CDR2 SYDVKM, per germline. CDR3 size: 15 residues. The CDR3 loop is CASITGGVSGNEQYF. Here the CDR3 DNA reads TGTGCCAGCATCACGGGGGGCGTATCCGGTAACGAGCAGTACTTC.

The chain is built from TRBV12-1 and TRBJ2-1; the D call of TRBD2 is as the table states it, not checked on the DNA. TRBV12-1 is recorded as a pseudogene. The CDR3 loop spans 15 amino acids. CDR3 DNA sequence: TGTGCCAGCAGCTGTGGACTAGGGGTATACAATGAGCAGTTCTTC. It translates to CASSCGLGVYNEQFF.

V and J are TRBV27 and TRBJ2-2; 7 bases line up with TRBD2. The CDR3 is 15 amino acids. V dropped 5 bases and J dropped 6; count of bases not matched to a gene: 9. Germline V gene lookup returns CDR1 MNHEY and CDR2 SMNVEV (reference sequence). CDR3 DNA sequence: TGTGCCAGCAGTCCCACGACTAGCAGCGCCGGGGAGCTGTTTTTT. Translation: CASSPTTSSAGELFF.

As DNA, the CDR3 is TGTGCCAGCAGTGGACAGGGGTTCAACACCGGGGAGCTGTTTTTT. It translates to CASSGQGFNTGELFF. V is TRBV7-9 and J is TRBJ2-2; TRBD1 matches at 9 bases. V was pared by 6 bases and J by 2 bases, with 4 bases of the junction left unmatched. From germline, CDR1 is SEHNR and CDR2 FQNEAQ (reference sequence). This CDR3 comprises 15 residues.

The chain links TRBV10-3 to TRBJ1-2, with D possibly matching TRBD1 (6 bases). The CDR3 loop spans 15 amino acids. Trimming removed 3 bases from V and 4 bases from J, with 15 bases in between. From germline, CDR1 is ENHRY and CDR2 SYGVKD. CDR3 amino acids: CAISDQHRDGYGYTF. The CDR3 DNA sequence: TGTGCCATCAGTGACCAACACAGGGATGGCTATGGCTACACCTTC.

CDR3 protein: CASSEGQRKEAFF. In DNA form, the CDR3 reads TGTGCCAGCAGTGAAGGACAGCGTAAAGAAGCTTTCTTT. J is TRBJ1-1 and V is TRBV28; a weak D match, TRBD1 (6 bases). The CDR3 sequence is 13 residues long. Per the germline V gene, CDR1 is MDHEN and CDR2 is SYDVKM. Trimming removed 5 bases at V and 8 bases at J, with 15 bases between.

The chain links TRBV2 to TRBJ2-7, with 12 positions matching TRBD2. The CDR3 contains 15 residues. J gave up 3 bases and V 6 bases, and 6 bases lay outside the gene matches. The V gene's germline CDR1 is SNHLY and CDR2 FYNNEI. Here the CDR3 DNA reads TGTGCCAGCAGCCGTAGGACTAGCGGGATCTACGAGCAGTACTTC. Protein product: CASSRRTSGIYEQYF.

The V gene is TRBV2, the J gene TRBJ2-7; weak D call: TRBD1 (6 bases). Germline CDR1 SNHLY, CDR2 FYNNEI. The V gene lost 3 bases and the J gene lost 3 bases, with 9 bases spanning the gap. The CDR3 contains 13 residues. In DNA form, the CDR3 reads TGTGCCAGCAGTGAGGACAGTATCTACGAGCAGTACTTC. It encodes CASSEDSIYEQYF. The whole variable domain, remainder taken from reference TRBV2 and TRBJ2-7, is EPEVTQTPSHQVTQMGQEVILRCVPISNHLYFYWYRQILGQKVEFLVSFYNNEISEKSEIFDDQFSVERPDGSNFTLKIRSTKLEDSAMYFCASSEDSIYEQYFGPGTRLTVT.

V and J are TRBV6-5 and TRBJ1-1; no clear D gene. The CDR3 loop spans 14 amino acids. V dropped 7 bases and J dropped 0 bases, with 12 bases sitting between them. Germline CDR1 and CDR2: MNHEY and SVGAGI. The CDR3 DNA reads as TGTGCCAGCACCAAGCCCGGGGTGAACACTGAAGCTTTCTTT. It specifies CASTKPGVNTEAFF.

In its sample, this clone was seen once. The chain joins TRBV6-4 to TRBJ2-1, with 8 bases fitting TRBD2. The CDR3 loop spans 15 amino acids. The V gene's germline CDR1 is MRHNA and CDR2 SNTAGT. After removal of 4 bases from V and 5 bases from J, the junction contained 7 bases not matched to a gene. CDR3 bases: TGTGCCAGCAGTGCTGAAGGCGGGGGGAACAATGAGCAGTTCTTC. Protein: CASSAEGGGNNEQFF.

V is TRBV15 and J is TRBJ2-1; D is unclear. CDR1 and CDR2 (germline): LNHNV, YYDKDF (reference sequence). V lost 5 bases and J 10 bases, leaving 21 bases between the germline ends. The CDR3 is 15 residues long. CDR3 in amino acids: CATSLDGLRQEEQFF. The CDR3 nucleotides read TGTGCCACCAGCCTCGACGGTTTGAGGCAAGAGGAGCAGTTCTTC.

The J gene is TRBJ1-1, the V gene TRBV4-2; D may be TRBD1 (5 bases). Germline V gene lookup returns CDR1 LGHNA and CDR2 YNFKEQ. Trimming took 4 bases from V and 3 from J, leaving 9 bases between them. The CDR3 runs 13 residues. The CDR3 coding sequence is TGTGCCAGCAGCCTATGGGGGGACACTGAAGCTTTCTTT. Protein: CASSLWGDTEAFF.

The J gene is TRBJ1-1, the V gene TRBV10-1; D unresolved. Trimming stripped 8 bases from V and 1 base from J, with 11 bases between. This CDR3 has 13 residues. Germline V CDR1 and CDR2: WNHNN, SYGVQD (reference sequence). Here the CDR3 DNA reads TGCGCCAGCCAACTCACCGGGAACACTGAAGCTTTCTTT. It yields the protein CASQLTGNTEAFF.

The V gene is TRBV5-1, the J gene TRBJ2-5; 8 nucleotides agree with TRBD1. This CDR3 is 14 amino acids long. Germline CDR1 reads SGHRS; CDR2 reads YFSETQ. V dropped 3 bases and J dropped 2; count of bases not matched to a gene: 3. This CDR3 is CASSSGTGQETQYF. The CDR3 coding sequence is TGCGCCAGCAGCTCCGGGACAGGTCAAGAGACCCAGTACTTC. The variable domain in full, with the rest retrieved from reference TRBV5-1 and TRBJ2-5, is KAGVTQTPRYLIKTRGQQVTLSCSPISGHRSVSWYQQTPGQGLQFLFEYFSETQRNKGNFPGRFSGRQFSNSRSEMNVSTLELGDSALYLCASSSGTGQETQYFGPGTRLLVL.

This clone showed up just a few times. CDR3 sequence reads: CASSSGQGAKKFRNQPQHF. Written as DNA, the CDR3 is TGTGCCAGCAGCTCGGGACAGGGGGCGAAGAAGTTTCGCAATCAGCCCCAGCATTTT. V is TRBV2 and J is TRBJ1-5; 12 positions agree with TRBD1. Trimming took 6 bases from V and 2 from J; bases not matched to a gene: 14. CDR3 length equals 19 residues. Germline V lookup: CDR1 SNHLY, CDR2 FYNNEI.

J is TRBJ1-6 and V is TRBV27; maybe TRBD1 (5 bases). Germline V lookup: CDR1 MNHEY, CDR2 SMNVEV (reference sequence). The CDR3 consists of 14 residues. The V and J ends lost 5 bases and 6 bases respectively, with 11 bases between them. The CDR3 protein is CASSGHESNSPLHF. The CDR3 DNA reads TGTGCCAGCAGTGGACACGAGTCTAATTCACCCCTCCACTTT.

The chain uses TRBV7-2 and TRBJ2-6, with TRBD2 matching over 13 bases. V shed 4 bases, J shed 3 bases, and the junction held 6 bases outside the gene matches. The CDR3 totals 18 residues. The germline gives CDR1 SGHTA, CDR2 FQGNSA. The CDR3 is CASSSQTSGGHGANVLTF. In DNA, the CDR3 is TGTGCCAGCAGCTCCCAGACTAGCGGGGGGCATGGGGCCAACGTCCTGACTTTC.

This chain links TRBV5-1 with TRBJ2-7; 10 bases fit TRBD1. This CDR3 comprises 13 residues. The V and J ends lost 2 bases and 6 bases, in that order; junction bases with no gene match: 2. Germline assignment: CDR1 SGHRS and CDR2 YFSETQ. The CDR3: CASSFGQGGEQYF. CDR3 nucleotide sequence: TGCGCCAGCAGCTTCGGACAGGGGGGCGAGCAGTACTTC. The complete variable domain, with remaining parts taken from reference TRBV5-1 and TRBJ2-7, reads KAGVTQTPRYLIKTRGQQVTLSCSPISGHRSVSWYQQTPGQGLQFLFEYFSETQRNKGNFPGRFSGRQFSNSRSEMNVSTLELGDSALYLCASSFGQGGEQYFGPGTRLTVT.

The chain carries TRBV6-1 and TRBJ1-5; D unresolved. V lost 0 bases to trimming and J lost 5 bases, with 14 bases between them. The CDR3 is made up of 16 amino acids. Per the germline V gene, CDR1 is MNHNS and CDR2 is SASEGT. The CDR3 here is CASSEARGLRDQPQHF. In DNA, the CDR3 is TGTGCCAGCAGTGAAGCGCGCGGACTAAGAGATCAGCCCCAGCATTTT.

This rearrangement joins TRBV6-5 to TRBJ1-5, with 10 nucleotides matching TRBD1. Per the germline V gene, CDR1 is MNHEY and CDR2 is SVGAGI. Trimming at V came to 10 bases and at J to 6 bases, leaving 6 bases not matched to a gene. The CDR3 loop spans 13 amino acids. CDR3 region: CATRRDRGQPQHF. CDR3 coding DNA: TGTGCCACTAGGCGGGACAGGGGTCAGCCCCAGCATTTT.

The V call is TRBV6-5, the J call TRBJ2-5; tentative D call: TRBD1 (6 bases). This CDR3 has 12 residues. Trimming took off 6 bases at V and 5 bases at J, with 10 bases between the two ends. Germline CDR1 MNHEY, CDR2 SVGAGI. In DNA, the CDR3 is TGTGCCAGCAGCCTAGACAGGGAGACCCAGTACTTC. It codes for CASSLDRETQYF.

The chain employs TRBV5-1 and TRBJ1-1, with 8 positions matching TRBD1. Unmatched junction bases numbered 16, after V lost 4 bases and J lost 5 bases. This CDR3 comprises 17 residues. Germline V gene data show CDR1 as SGHRS and CDR2 as YFSETQ. CDR3 DNA sequence: TGCGCCAGCAGCCGGGAAGGACAGGGAGCTTTGCATACTGAAGCTTTCTTT. As protein: CASSREGQGALHTEAFF.

This sequence joins TRBV29-1 and TRBJ1-1, with a possible D match to TRBD1 (5 bases). Trimming took off 8 bases at V and 11 bases at J, with 18 bases between the two ends. The CDR3 runs 11 residues. Germline-derived CDR1 and CDR2 are SQVTM and ANQGSEA. The CDR3 sequence is CSLKEGMEAFF. In DNA, the CDR3 is TGCAGCCTAAAGGAGGGGATGGAGGCTTTCTTT.